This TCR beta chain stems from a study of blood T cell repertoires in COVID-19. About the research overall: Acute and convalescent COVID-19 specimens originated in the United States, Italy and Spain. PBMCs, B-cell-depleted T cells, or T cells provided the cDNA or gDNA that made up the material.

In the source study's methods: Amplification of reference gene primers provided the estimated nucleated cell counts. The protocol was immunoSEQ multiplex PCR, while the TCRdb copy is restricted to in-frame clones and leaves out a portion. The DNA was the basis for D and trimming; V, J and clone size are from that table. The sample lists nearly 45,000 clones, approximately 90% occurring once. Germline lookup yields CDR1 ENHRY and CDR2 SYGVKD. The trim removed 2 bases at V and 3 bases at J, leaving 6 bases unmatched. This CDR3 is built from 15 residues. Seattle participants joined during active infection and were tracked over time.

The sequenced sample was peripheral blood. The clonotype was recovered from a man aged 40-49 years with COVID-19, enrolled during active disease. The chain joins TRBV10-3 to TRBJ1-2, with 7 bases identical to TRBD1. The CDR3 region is CAISEREGADYGYTF. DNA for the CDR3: TGTGCCATCAGTGAGCGGGAGGGGGCGGACTATGGCTACACCTTC.